Shown below are 10 T cell receptor beta chains from a single sample sequenced in a study of radiotherapy plus CTLA-4 blockade in lung cancer. Some clones are missing from TCRdb's copy, which holds only in-frame ones; the method was immunoSEQ multiplex PCR. The sample records tens of thousands of clones, 77% being singletons. This specimen consisted of peripheral blood, obtained from a patient treated with radiotherapy plus ipilimumab. These TCRs come from a human donor with non-small cell lung cancer who had a partial response to radiotherapy plus ipilimumab.

The V gene is TRBV29-1, the J gene TRBJ2-5; maybe TRBD1 (6 bases). CDR1 is SQVTM and CDR2 is ANQGSEA in the germline V gene. Trimming took 1 base from V and 3 from J, leaving 12 bases between them. This CDR3 is 14 amino acids long. The CDR3 nucleotides are TGCAGCGTTGAAGGCGTGTCAGGGGAAGAGACCCAGTACTTC. It encodes CSVEGVSGEETQYF.

The chain recombines TRBV19 with TRBJ1-5; perhaps TRBD1 as D (5 bases). Between the trimmed V and J ends, which lost 3 bases and 6 bases, there was a span of 9 bases. Germline CDR1 reads LNHDA; CDR2 reads SQIVND (reference sequence). This CDR3 comprises 13 residues. The CDR3 loop is CASSIEGAQPQHF. In nucleotides, the CDR3 is TGTGCCAGTAGTATCGAAGGGGCTCAGCCCCAGCATTTT.

V usage is TRBV9 and J usage is TRBJ1-2, with D tentatively TRBD1 (6 bases). Germline CDR1 is SGDLS and CDR2 is YYNGEE. V shed 0 bases and J shed 6 bases, with 18 bases lying between them. The CDR3 has 16 residues. The CDR3 here is CASSVASGEGLDGYTF. The CDR3 nucleotides read TGTGCCAGCAGCGTAGCTTCAGGGGAGGGGTTGGATGGCTACACCTTC.

CDR3 sequence (DNA): TGCGCCAGCAGCTTGGATACGGGGAACACTGAAGCTTTCTTT. Protein product: CASSLDTGNTEAFF. The V gene is TRBV5-1, the J gene TRBJ1-1; no clear D gene. Germline CDR1 SGHRS, CDR2 YFSETQ. With 0 bases removed from V and 1 base from J, the gap between germline ends came to 7 bases. The CDR3 is 14 amino acids.

The chain combines TRBV7-2 with TRBJ2-2, with 8 positions matching TRBD2. The CDR3 covers 16 residues. Per the germline V gene, CDR1 is SGHTA and CDR2 is FQGNSA. V shed 5 bases and J 0 bases; nucleotides not matched to a gene: 5. In DNA form, the CDR3 reads TGTGCCAGCAGCCGGGTGCGGGGGGCGAACACCGGGGAGCTGTTTTTT. This gives the protein CASSRVRGANTGELFF.

V usage is TRBV10-2 and J usage is TRBJ1-2; 9 bases map to TRBD1. This CDR3 spans 14 amino acids. Germline-derived CDR1 and CDR2 are WSHSY and SAAADI. V gave up 5 bases and J gave up 8 bases; unmatched junction bases: 9. In DNA, the CDR3 is TGCGCCAGCAGTTTTTCGACAGGGGGGGAAGGCTACACCTTC. Translated: CASSFSTGGEGYTF.

Points on this clone: This specimen includes other DNA sequences encoding the same CDR3. The chain couples TRBV4-1 to TRBJ1-2; possible D gene TRBD1, 6 bases. The germline V and J ends were trimmed by 1 base and 4 bases, with 10 bases remaining between them. CDR1 is MGHRA, CDR2 YSYEKL, per germline. The CDR3 totals 14 residues. CDR3 sequence reads: CASSQVGGSYGYTF. DNA for the CDR3: TGCGCCAGCAGCCAAGTTGGGGGCAGCTATGGCTACACCTTC.

This chain connects TRBV25-1 to TRBJ2-7, with D perhaps matching TRBD2 (5 bases). V was cut by 6 bases and J by 4 bases, with 13 bases left in between. Per the germline V gene, CDR1 is MGHDK and CDR2 is SYGVNS. The CDR3 is 13 amino acids. Here the CDR3 reads CASRRTGGYEQYF. DNA for the CDR3: TGTGCCAGCAGAAGAACGGGCGGGTACGAGCAGTACTTC.

J is TRBJ2-5 and V is TRBV7-8; D ambiguous. The end of the DNA aligns better with TRBJ2-7, so the J call may be wrong. CDR1 and CDR2 from the germline V gene are SGHVS and FQNEAQ. The CDR3 sequence is 13 residues long. The CDR3 bases are TGTGCCAGCAGCTTAGGCACGAACTACGAGCAGTACTTC. Protein: CASSLGTNYEQYF.

The chain uses TRBV2 and TRBJ1-5, with a possible D match to TRBD1 (6 bases). There are 14 residues in the CDR3. Trimming took 5 bases from V and 3 from J, leaving 11 bases between them. Looked up from germline, CDR1 is SNHLY and CDR2 is FYNNEI. The CDR3 bases are TGTGCCAGCAGTCCCGACAGGTTCAATCAGCCCCAGCATTTT. Translated, it gives CASSPDRFNQPQHF.